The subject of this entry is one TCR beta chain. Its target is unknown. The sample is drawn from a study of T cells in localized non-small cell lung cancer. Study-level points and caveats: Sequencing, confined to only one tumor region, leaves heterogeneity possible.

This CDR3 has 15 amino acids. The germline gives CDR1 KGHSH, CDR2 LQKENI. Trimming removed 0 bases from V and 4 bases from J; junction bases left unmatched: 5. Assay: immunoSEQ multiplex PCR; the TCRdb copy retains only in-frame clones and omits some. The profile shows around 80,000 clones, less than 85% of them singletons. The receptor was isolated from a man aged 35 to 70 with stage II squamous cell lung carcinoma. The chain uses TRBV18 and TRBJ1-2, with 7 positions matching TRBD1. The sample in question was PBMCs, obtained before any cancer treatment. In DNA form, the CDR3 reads TGTGCCAGCTCACCACCGGGACAGTTTCTCTATGGCTACACCTTC. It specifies CASSPPGQFLYGYTF.